These 14 T cell receptor beta chains share one sample of origin, sequenced in a study of CD8 T cells in ankylosing spondylitis (dated by TCRdb to about 2017). The library relied on 5' RACE. The data were produced on an Illumina HiSeq 2500. The public sequencing data were trimmed at Q25 with fastp and processed into clonotypes with MiXCR by TCRdb, which kept only in-frame beta chains. Every entry covers one CDR3 protein and lists the most common genes and DNA from its rows. This sample is represented by 130,000 or so distinct CDR3 sequences; 6% to 8.5% of them were singletons. Together, the top ten hold 10% to 15% of the sample. The sample consisted of blood, either unsorted or a sorted T cell fraction (not recorded which). The receptors derive from a male donor with ankylosing spondylitis or in good health (not recorded which).

This clonotype was counted many times. This chain joins TRBV20-1 and TRBJ2-7; 9 positions match TRBD2. Germline CDR1 reads DFQATT; CDR2 reads SNEGSKA (reference sequence). The J segment lost 7 bases and the V segment lost 4 bases, leaving 14 bases of the junction unmatched. There are 15 residues in the CDR3. CDR3 amino acids: CSAIPSGTLIREQYF. DNA of the CDR3: TGCAGTGCTATTCCTAGCGGGACCCTTATCCGGGAGCAGTACTTC.

This clonotype came up many times. The J gene is TRBJ2-7, the V gene TRBV5-5, with 13 bases matching TRBD2. Germline V gene sequence: CDR1 SGHKS, CDR2 YYEKEE (reference sequence). This CDR3 has 16 residues. Trimming cost V 0 bases and J 2 bases; bases outside gene matches: 2. The chain's CDR3 is CASSLGLAGGTYEQYF. Here the CDR3 DNA reads TGTGCCAGCAGCTTGGGACTAGCGGGGGGTACCTACGAGCAGTACTTC.

The chain has TRBV5-1 and TRBJ1-4; D gene uncertain. The CDR3 is 15 residues long. V lost 4 bases to trimming and J lost 8 bases, with 18 bases between them. From germline, CDR1 is SGHRS and CDR2 YFSETQ. The CDR3 sequence: CASSPLGTAGEKLFF. For the CDR3, the DNA is TGCGCCAGCAGCCCCCTGGGCACGGCGGGGGAAAAACTGTTTTTT.

At least ten counts were recorded for this clonotype. V gene TRBV5-1 combines with J gene TRBJ2-3, with 12 bases fitting TRBD1. This CDR3 region has 15 residues. The ends lost 4 bases at V and 4 bases at J; junction bases unmatched: 4. The V gene's germline CDR1 is SGHRS and CDR2 YFSETQ. The CDR3 coding sequence is TGCGCCAGCAGCCCCGGGACAGGGGGCGCAGATACGCAGTATTTT. This codes for CASSPGTGGADTQYF.

This chain links TRBV5-1 with TRBJ1-1, with D uncertain. The ends were cut back, 2 bases at V and 5 bases at J, with 13 bases in the middle. Germline assignment: CDR1 SGHRS and CDR2 YFSETQ. The CDR3 runs to 14 residues. The CDR3 DNA reads TGCGCCAGCAGCTTTCTCAGTCTTCAGACTGAAGCTTTCTTT. Translating it yields CASSFLSLQTEAFF.

This clonotype has ten or more counts. This rearrangement joins TRBV20-1 to TRBJ2-7, with a tentative D call TRBD1 (5 bases). Germline assignment: CDR1 DFQATT and CDR2 SNEGSKA (reference sequence). V was clipped by 0 bases and J by 3 bases, with 9 bases between them. The CDR3 loop spans 13 amino acids. Here the CDR3 reads CSARDRALYEQYF. The CDR3 region has the DNA TGCAGTGCTAGAGACAGGGCTCTCTACGAGCAGTACTTC.

This clonotype appeared many times. This chain connects TRBV28 to TRBJ2-7; a possible D gene is TRBD1 (6 bases). Deletions cut 5 bases from V and 3 bases from J, with 14 bases between. The germline gives CDR1 MDHEN, CDR2 SYDVKM. This CDR3 is built from 14 residues. The DNA of the CDR3 is TGTGCCAGCAGTATACTCGGACAGAGCTACGAGCAGTACTTC. It specifies CASSILGQSYEQYF.

This clonotype came up many times. The V and J genes are TRBV6-1 and TRBJ2-3; D is possibly TRBD1 (5 bases). Trimming cost V 6 bases and J 4 bases, with 11 bases left between them. The CDR3 is 13 residues long. Germline CDR1 reads MNHNS; CDR2 reads SASEGT. DNA for the CDR3: TGTGCCAGCAGCCGCTCAGGGTCAGATACGCAGTATTTT. Amino acid sequence: CASSRSGSDTQYF.

This clonotype appeared many times. The genes are TRBV5-1 and TRBJ2-1, with TRBD2 as a possible D gene (5 bases). Trimming took 5 bases from V and 3 from J, leaving 9 bases between them. The CDR3 length is 13 residues. Germline V gives CDR1 SGHRS, CDR2 YFSETQ. CDR3 nucleotides: TGCGCCAGCAGAGGCGGGTTCTACAATGAGCAGTTCTTC. It translates to CASRGGFYNEQFF.

The V and J genes are TRBV5-1 and TRBJ1-1; weak D call: TRBD1 (5 bases). In germline, CDR1 is SGHRS, CDR2 YFSETQ. The V end lost 6 bases, the J end lost 5 bases, and 11 bases lay between the germline ends. The CDR3 loop spans 12 amino acids. The CDR3 here is CASNRQGTEAFF. CDR3 DNA sequence: TGCGCCAGCAACCGGCAGGGAACTGAAGCTTTCTTT.

This clonotype was seen repeatedly, ten times or more. The rearrangement links TRBV6-5 to TRBJ2-2; D is possibly TRBD1 (6 bases). The CDR3 loop spans 15 amino acids. V was shortened by 4 bases and J by 5 bases, with 14 bases between the two germline ends. CDR1 and CDR2 (germline): MNHEY, SVGAGI. As DNA, the CDR3 is TGTGCCAGCAGTTTTCAGGGGTCTGGTACCGGGGAGCTGTTTTTT. Translated: CASSFQGSGTGELFF.

This clonotype was detected ten times or more. J is TRBJ2-7 and V is TRBV4-3; the match to TRBD1 covers 10 bases. CDR3 length: 15 residues. CDR1 and CDR2 from the germline V gene are LGHNA and YSLEER. Trimming removed 1 base from V and 3 bases from J; junction bases left unmatched: 3. The CDR3 region is CASSQVGTGDYEQYF. Written as DNA, the CDR3 is TGCGCCAGCAGCCAAGTTGGGACAGGGGACTACGAGCAGTACTTC.

This clonotype appeared many times. J is TRBJ2-2 and V is TRBV5-1; 10 nucleotides agree with TRBD1. This CDR3 region has 17 residues. J lost 3 bases, V lost 0 bases, and 5 bases had no gene match. Germline values: CDR1 SGHRS, CDR2 YFSETQ. CDR3 protein: CASSLDGGQGDTGELFF. CDR3 coding DNA: TGCGCCAGCAGCTTGGACGGAGGACAGGGGGACACCGGGGAGCTGTTTTTT.

This clonotype was detected many times. This chain uses TRBV7-8 with TRBJ2-7, with TRBD1 matching over 7 bases. Germline V gives CDR1 SGHVS, CDR2 FQNEAQ. This CDR3 has 15 amino acids. Unmatched junction bases numbered 6, after V lost 1 base and J lost 3 bases. CDR3 sequence (DNA): TGTGCCAGCAGCTTAGGAGGACAGGCTAGCTACGAGCAGTACTTC. Its protein is CASSLGGQASYEQYF.